The 21 T cell receptor beta chains in this list originate from one sample, sequenced in a study of blood T cells in healthy people across ages. With a J-beta primer mix and a sample-barcoded 5' primer, a second PCR ran about 7 to 11 cycles. TCRdb processed the 5' RACE reads anew with MiXCR; each CDR3 protein has one entry. This table holds 650,000 to 800,000 distinct CDR3 sequences, roughly half found once. The specimen sequenced was blood. The receptors shown here come from an elderly woman in good health.

The chain recombines TRBV28 with TRBJ1-6; D is ambiguous. The CDR3 consists of 16 residues. The V end lost 4 bases, the J end lost 0 bases, and 10 bases lay between the germline ends. Germline V gene data show CDR1 as MDHEN and CDR2 as SYDVKM. CDR3 amino acids: CASSYPGYSYNSPLHF. The DNA for the CDR3 is TGTGCCAGCAGTTATCCAGGCTACTCCTATAATTCACCCCTCCACTTT.

The CDR3 sequence: CAWISSLTSTDTQYF. For the CDR3, the DNA is TGTGCCTGGATATCTTCCTTGACGAGCACAGATACGCAGTATTTT. V is TRBV30 and J is TRBJ2-3; the D is unclear. V lost 4 bases and J lost 0, with 14 bases in between. The CDR3 spans 15 residues. Germline V gene sequence: CDR1 GTSNPN, CDR2 SVGIG (reference sequence).

This clonotype was detected ten times or more. CDR3: CASSLSSSTDTQYF. The DNA for the CDR3 is TGTGCCAGCAGTTTGTCTTCTAGCACAGATACGCAGTATTTT. The J gene is TRBJ2-3, the V gene TRBV12-3 or TRBV12-4; D is ambiguous. V was clipped by 3 bases and J by 0 bases, with 7 bases between them. The CDR3 is 14 amino acids.

About this clonotype: This may stem from a read error, because a much larger clone lies one nucleotide away. This sequence joins TRBV12-3 or TRBV12-4 and TRBJ2-7; no clear D. The CDR3 consists of 12 residues. The CDR3 nucleotides are TGTGCCAGCAGACCGGACGGCTACGAGCAGTGCTTC. This translates into CASRPDGYEQCF.

The gene calls are TRBV29-1 and TRBJ1-4; tentatively, D is TRBD1 (6 bases). The CDR3 has 13 amino acids. V lost 7 bases to trimming and J lost 5 bases, with 14 bases between them. The germline V gene has CDR1 SQVTM and CDR2 ANQGSEA. CDR3 protein: CSGLTGGNEKLFF. CDR3 DNA: TGCAGCGGCCTGACAGGTGGGAATGAAAAACTGTTTTTT.

This clonotype was counted only a few times. The chain recombines TRBV20-1 with TRBJ1-1, with a weak D call TRBD1 (5 bases). From germline, CDR1 is DFQATT and CDR2 SNEGSKA (reference sequence). This CDR3 region has 15 residues. V dropped 1 base and J dropped 10 bases, with 22 bases sitting between them. CDR3 bases: TGCAGTGCTAGAGGGTCGGTACAGTCTCACCAGGGAGCTTTCTTT. As protein: CSARGSVQSHQGAFF.

The V and J genes are TRBV28 and TRBJ1-5; possible D gene TRBD1, 6 bases. Germline-derived CDR1 and CDR2 are MDHEN and SYDVKM. The CDR3 is 13 amino acids. The V gene lost 4 bases and the J gene lost 6 bases, with 10 bases spanning the gap. CDR3 protein: CASSSGVGQPQHF. The CDR3 region has the DNA TGTGCCAGCAGTTCAGGGGTAGGTCAGCCCCAGCATTTT.

This rearrangement joins TRBV7-2 to TRBJ1-2; no definite D call. CDR1 and CDR2 from the germline V gene are SGHTA and FQGNSA. CDR3 length equals 14 residues. V lost 1 base and J 5 bases, leaving 11 bases between the germline ends. The CDR3 reads CASSLVAAPYGYTF. The CDR3 DNA follows: TGTGCCAGCAGCTTAGTAGCGGCACCGTATGGCTACACCTTC.

This sequence joins TRBV27 and TRBJ2-4, with D possibly TRBD2 on 6 matching bases. The CDR3 runs to 15 residues. The V gene's germline CDR1 is MNHEY and CDR2 SMNVEV (reference sequence). Trimming removed 4 bases from V and 4 bases from J, with 14 bases in between. The CDR3 sequence: CASSSPSAGKNIQYF. The CDR3 bases are TGTGCCAGCAGTTCACCTTCCGCGGGGAAAAACATTCAGTACTTC.

With respect to this clonotype: A much more abundant neighbour one base away suggests this may be a read error. The chain carries TRBV2 and TRBJ2-1; 7 nucleotides match TRBD2. CDR1 and CDR2 (germline): SNHLY, FYNNEI. The CDR3 spans 16 residues. Unmatched junction bases numbered 9, after V lost 0 bases and J lost 7 bases. CDR3 protein: CASSEAGGGKQNEQFF. The CDR3 DNA reads as TGTGCCAGCAGTGAAGCGGGGGGGGGGAAACAGAATGAGCAGTTCTTC. The entire variable domain, with the rest obtained from reference TRBV2 and TRBJ2-1, is as follows: EPEVTQTPSHQVTQMGQEVILRCVPISNHLYFYWYRQILGQKVEFLVSFYNNEISEKSEIFDDQFSVERPDGSNFTLKIRSTKLEDSAMYFCASSEAGGGKQNEQFFGPGTRLTVL.

Notes on this clonotype: This clone may be a read error of a much larger clone one base away. The chain carries TRBV11-2 and TRBJ2-5, with 7 bases that match TRBD2. Germline V gene data show CDR1 as SGHAT and CDR2 as FQNNGV. This CDR3 region has 16 residues. The CDR3 spells CASSLAGGVGKEAQYF. The CDR3 coding sequence is TGTGCCAGCAGCTTAGCGGGGGGAGTGGGGAAAGAGGCCCAGTACTTC.

V is TRBV20-1 and J is TRBJ1-1; no clear D gene. V was clipped by 2 bases and J by 8 bases, with 6 bases between them. This CDR3 has 10 residues. CDR1 and CDR2 (germline): DFQATT, SNEGSKA (reference sequence). CDR3 nucleotides: TGCAGTGCTAGATCTGAGGAAGCTTTCTTT. Residues: CSARSEEAFF.

The chain links TRBV6-1 to TRBJ2-7, with TRBD2 identical over 8 bases. Germline V gene data show CDR1 as MNHNS and CDR2 as SASEGT. There are 16 residues in the CDR3. The ends lost 4 bases at V and 2 bases at J; junction bases unmatched: 10. In DNA form, the CDR3 reads TGTGCCAGCAGTGGGAACCTCATCGGGAGGGCCTACGAGCAGTACTTC. Amino acid sequence: CASSGNLIGRAYEQYF.

This clonotype was seen more than once but under ten times. The J gene is TRBJ1-1, the V gene TRBV2, with a possible D match to TRBD1 (6 bases). Trimming shortened V by 3 bases and J by 5 bases, and 7 bases separated the two germline ends. Germline V gives CDR1 SNHLY, CDR2 FYNNEI. The CDR3 loop spans 12 amino acids. CDR3 DNA: TGTGCCAGCAGTGAGAGGGGGACTGAAGCTTTCTTT. Its protein product is CASSERGTEAFF.

For this clonotype: At one boundary the junction diverges from the germline segment, which might be a read error. This sequence joins TRBV30 and TRBJ1-2; the D is unclear. The CDR3 runs 13 residues. Germline V gene lookup returns CDR1 GTSNPN and CDR2 SVGIG (reference sequence). CDR3 protein: CAWGVFSLGGYTF. The CDR3 DNA is TGTGCCTGGGGTGTTTTCAGCTTAGGGGGCTACACCTTC.

This clonotype came up once. This may be a read error, as it is one base from a much larger clone. The chain links TRBV28 to TRBJ2-5; D gene uncertain. Trimming cost V 6 bases and J 11 bases, with 22 bases left between them. This CDR3 spans 14 amino acids. Germline-derived CDR1 and CDR2 are MDHEN and SYDVKM. The CDR3 bases are TGTGCCAGCAGCGCACCTTCTCAGATGAATGAGCAGTACTTC. Translating it yields CASSAPSQMNEQYF.

The V and J genes are TRBV4-2 and TRBJ2-1; D unresolved. The CDR3 is 16 residues long. Germline V gene data show CDR1 as LGHNA and CDR2 as YNFKEQ. Deletions cut 0 bases from V and 2 bases from J, with 11 bases between. This CDR3 reads CASSQDLVGPYNEQFF. The CDR3 nucleotides read TGTGCCAGCAGCCAAGATCTTGTGGGCCCCTACAATGAGCAGTTCTTC.

The CDR3 DNA reads TGTGCCAGCGGGGACAGGGGTGAGACCCAGTACTTC. As protein: CASGDRGETQYF. This sequence joins TRBV2 and TRBJ2-5, with 10 nucleotides matching TRBD1. V trimming: 8 bases; J trimming: 5 bases; junction bases outside the gene matches: 2. This CDR3 spans 12 amino acids. CDR1 is SNHLY, CDR2 FYNNEI, per germline.

This chain links TRBV15 with TRBJ1-6; D not resolved. The germline CDR1 and CDR2 sequences are LNHNV and YYDKDF (reference sequence). CDR3 length: 14 residues. Trimming removed 5 bases from V and 7 bases from J, with 12 bases in between. The CDR3 reads CATSRRDENSPLHF. CDR3 DNA sequence: TGTGCCACCAGCCGACGGGATGAAAATTCACCCCTCCACTTT.

This CDR3 reads CASSSGTGGGETQYF. CDR3 nucleotide sequence: TGTGCCAGCAGTTCCGGGACAGGGGGTGGAGAGACCCAGTACTTC. The chain joins TRBV12-3 or TRBV12-4 to TRBJ2-5; 11 bases map to TRBD1. The V gene end was trimmed by 4 bases and the J gene end by 4 bases; junction bases not matched to a gene: 5. CDR3 length: 15 residues.

This clonotype was counted a few times. This sequence joins TRBV20-1 and TRBJ1-1; D may be TRBD1 (5 bases). The CDR3 consists of 14 residues. From germline, CDR1 is DFQATT and CDR2 SNEGSKA (reference sequence). V lost 3 bases and J 4 bases, leaving 15 bases between the germline ends. The CDR3 reads CSARTHKGSTEAFF. CDR3 nucleotides: TGCAGTGCTAGGACCCATAAGGGGAGCACTGAAGCTTTCTTT.